The 30 T cell receptor beta chains reported below all come from one sample, sequenced in a study of blood T cell repertoires in COVID-19 (dated by TCRdb to 2018 to 2020). Library construction relied on the immunoSEQ multiplex PCR assay. The table was pulled from immuneACCESS by TCRdb, which kept in-frame rearrangements only. Such tables lose some clones; where checked, under half of the loss comes from unresolved V genes, and the rest has no known cause. The sample table holds roughly 100,000 clones, of which approximately 84% were seen once. The ten biggest clones cover 10% to 15% of the sample. Source material: peripheral blood. The receptors here all came from a human donor in a cohort sampled during active or convalescent COVID-19.

The V call is TRBV9, the J call TRBJ2-5, with 7 positions matching TRBD1. CDR3 length: 14 residues. The junction had 1 base not matched to a gene; V was cut back by 0 bases and J by 2 bases. The germline V gene encodes CDR1 SGDLS and CDR2 YYNGEE. CDR3 DNA: TGTGCCAGCAGCGTAGGGACAGGTCAAGAGACCCAGTACTTC. It translates to CASSVGTGQETQYF.

This clone appeared a single time. The rearrangement links TRBV5-1 to TRBJ2-7; TRBD1 agrees at 9 bases. The CDR3 extends over 15 amino acids. With V trimmed by 4 bases and J by 2 bases, 7 bases remained unmatched. From germline, CDR1 is SGHRS and CDR2 YFSETQ. As DNA, the CDR3 is TGCGCCAGCAGCCCAAGACAGGGGGGGACCTACGAGCAGTACTTC. It codes for CASSPRQGGTYEQYF.

The rearrangement links TRBV5-1 to TRBJ1-2; no reliable D call. Per germline, CDR1 SGHRS and CDR2 YFSETQ. This CDR3 has 16 residues. The V end was cut by 0 bases, the J end by 0 bases, with 12 bases between. The CDR3 loop is CASSLDPVRTNYGYTF. The CDR3 nucleotides are TGCGCCAGCAGCTTGGACCCCGTCAGAACTAACTATGGCTACACCTTC.

This clone was seen just once. This chain connects TRBV28 to TRBJ1-1, with D hard to call. The CDR3 spans 12 residues. The V and J ends lost 5 bases and 6 bases respectively, with 10 bases between them. Germline CDR1 is MDHEN and CDR2 is SYDVKM. The CDR3 DNA reads TGTGCCAGCAGTCTCTGGAGTGCTGAAGCTTTCTTT. Its translation: CASSLWSAEAFF.

The chain has TRBV27 and TRBJ2-2, with a possible D match to TRBD2 (7 bases). Germline loops: CDR1 MNHEY, CDR2 SMNVEV (reference sequence). The CDR3 contains 16 residues. Between the trimmed V and J ends, which lost 1 base and 1 base, there was a span of 10 bases. The CDR3 DNA reads as TGTGCCAGCAGTTTATTCGGGGGGCAGAACACCGGGGAGCTGTTTTTT. This translates into CASSLFGGQNTGELFF.

The chain has TRBV5-1 and TRBJ2-3; D perhaps matches TRBD1 (5 bases). CDR1 is SGHRS and CDR2 is YFSETQ in the germline V gene. This CDR3 region has 14 residues. Trimming stripped 4 bases from V and 5 bases from J, with 14 bases between. The CDR3 DNA follows: TGCGCCAGCAGCCCCAGTCAAGGGGTAGATACGCAGTATTTT. Residues: CASSPSQGVDTQYF.

This chain links TRBV3-1 (or the pseudogene TRBV3-2) with TRBJ1-5; no reliable D call. Germline V gene data show CDR1 as LGHDT and CDR2 as YNNKEL (reference sequence). Trimming shortened V by 4 bases and J by 4 bases, and 11 bases separated the two germline ends. The CDR3 is 14 amino acids. The CDR3 spells CASSPQPVNQPQHF. CDR3 nucleotide sequence: TGTGCCAGCAGCCCCCAACCAGTGAATCAGCCCCAGCATTTT.

The rearrangement uses TRBV6-2 or TRBV6-3 and TRBJ2-1; 9 nucleotides agree with TRBD1. The germline gives CDR1 MNHEY, CDR2 SVGEGT. The trim removed 5 bases at V and 9 bases at J, leaving 14 bases unmatched. The CDR3 runs to 16 residues. The CDR3 DNA sequence: TGTGCCAGCAGTCCACTCGGGACAGGGTACAGAGGTGAGCAGTTCTTC. It specifies CASSPLGTGYRGEQFF.

The chain uses TRBV6-1 and TRBJ2-2; D might be TRBD1 (5 bases). Per germline, CDR1 MNHNS and CDR2 SASEGT. This CDR3 comprises 14 residues. V lost 3 bases to trimming and J lost 4 bases, with 9 bases between them. The CDR3 DNA reads as TGTGCCAGCAGTGACAGGGCGGTCACCGGGGAGCTGTTTTTT. Protein: CASSDRAVTGELFF.

The chain recombines TRBV5-1 with TRBJ1-3; 8 nucleotides align to TRBD1. CDR1 SGHRS and CDR2 YFSETQ come from the germline V gene. J was trimmed by 3 bases and V by 0 bases; bases with no gene match: 11. The CDR3 is 18 residues long. Here the CDR3 reads CASSLAGQALGYGNTIYF. In DNA, the CDR3 is TGCGCCAGCAGCTTGGCGGGACAGGCCCTTGGGTATGGAAACACCATATATTTT.

The chain has TRBV27 and TRBJ2-3, with 14 nucleotides matching TRBD2. This CDR3 region has 16 residues. Germline V gene sequence: CDR1 MNHEY, CDR2 SMNVEV (reference sequence). V lost 8 bases and J lost 6; bases outside the gene matches: 10. The CDR3 loop reads CASVQLGLAGGDTQYF. As DNA, the CDR3 is TGTGCCAGCGTGCAACTTGGACTAGCGGGGGGTGATACGCAGTATTTT.

The chain is built from TRBV6-5 and TRBJ1-1; D remains ambiguous. The CDR3 is 12 residues long. Germline CDR1 and CDR2: MNHEY and SVGAGI. The ends were cut back, 7 bases at V and 4 bases at J, with 10 bases in the middle. This CDR3 is CASIEVGTEAFF. Here the CDR3 DNA reads TGTGCCAGCATAGAGGTGGGCACTGAAGCTTTCTTT.

The chain carries TRBV6-6 and TRBJ1-5; 7 nucleotides match TRBD1. Germline CDR1 is MNHNY and CDR2 is SVGAGI (reference sequence). Trimming cost V 8 bases and J 7 bases; bases outside gene matches: 14. The CDR3 is 15 residues long. Here the CDR3 DNA reads TGTGCCAGCCGCGGGGCCGGACAGGAGGGACAGCCCCAGCATTTT. Translating gives CASRGAGQEGQPQHF.

The rearrangement links TRBV19 to TRBJ1-1; the D gene is possibly TRBD1 (5 bases). The CDR3 runs to 15 residues. V lost 3 bases, J lost 3 bases, and 14 bases lay in between. The germline V gene encodes CDR1 LNHDA and CDR2 SQIVND (reference sequence). This CDR3 reads CASSIKRGYYTEAFF. DNA for the CDR3: TGTGCCAGTAGTATCAAGCGGGGGTATTACACTGAAGCTTTCTTT.

This sequence joins TRBV6-6 and TRBJ2-6; 7 bases line up with TRBD1. The germline V gene encodes CDR1 MNHNY and CDR2 SVGAGI (reference sequence). The CDR3 runs 16 residues. Trimming at V came to 2 bases and at J to 2 bases, leaving 3 bases not matched to a gene. The CDR3 protein is CASSYGDRAGANVLTF. CDR3 DNA sequence: TGTGCCAGCAGTTACGGGGACAGAGCTGGGGCCAACGTCCTGACTTTC.

This chain uses TRBV2 with TRBJ1-4; possible D gene TRBD1, 6 bases. The CDR3 is made up of 14 amino acids. Germline V lookup: CDR1 SNHLY, CDR2 FYNNEI. Trimming left V 6 bases short and J 8 bases short, with 16 bases between. Here the CDR3 reads CASRRSYRVEKLFF. The CDR3 DNA reads as TGTGCCAGCAGACGATCTTACAGGGTCGAAAAACTGTTTTTT.

The V and J genes are TRBV7-9 and TRBJ1-4, with D unclear. V dropped 2 bases and J dropped 6 bases, with 13 bases sitting between them. The CDR3 consists of 15 residues. Germline CDR1 is SEHNR and CDR2 is FQNEAQ (reference sequence). CDR3 in amino acids: CASSLKSYPYEKLFF. Written as DNA, the CDR3 is TGTGCCAGCAGCTTAAAATCCTATCCCTATGAAAAACTGTTTTTT.

The chain employs TRBV7-9 and TRBJ2-3; a possible D gene is TRBD1 (6 bases). Between the trimmed V and J ends, which lost 5 bases and 4 bases, there was a span of 10 bases. Germline-derived CDR1 and CDR2 are SEHNR and FQNEAQ (reference sequence). The CDR3 loop spans 13 amino acids. The CDR3 loop reads CASSEQGADTQYF. In DNA form, the CDR3 reads TGTGCCAGCAGCGAACAGGGTGCAGATACGCAGTATTTT. The whole variable domain, remainder taken from reference TRBV7-9 and TRBJ2-3, is DTGVSQNPRHKITKRGQNVTFRCDPISEHNRLYWYRQTLGQGPEFLTYFQNEAQLEKSRLLSDRFSAERPKGSFSTLEIQRTEQGDSAMYLCASSEQGADTQYFGPGTRLTVL.

The chain employs TRBV7-9 and TRBJ1-2; D is possibly TRBD1 (5 bases). The germline gives CDR1 SEHNR, CDR2 FQNEAQ (reference sequence). This CDR3 region has 14 residues. Between the trimmed V and J ends, which lost 5 bases and 4 bases, there was a span of 14 bases. As DNA, the CDR3 is TGTGCCAGCAGCCCTTGGGGGGGTAGCTATGGCTACACCTTC. It codes for CASSPWGGSYGYTF.

This clone was seen once. The J gene is TRBJ2-2, the V gene TRBV18, with D perhaps matching TRBD1 (6 bases). Per germline, CDR1 KGHSH and CDR2 LQKENI. The CDR3 runs to 15 residues. With 3 bases removed from V and 8 bases from J, the gap between germline ends came to 16 bases. This CDR3 is CASSPRVGAAGELFF. The CDR3 DNA reads TGTGCCAGCTCACCTCGTGTGGGGGCCGCAGGGGAGCTGTTTTTT.

The V and J genes are TRBV5-1 and TRBJ1-4, with D perhaps matching TRBD1 (6 bases). CDR1 and CDR2 from the germline V gene are SGHRS and YFSETQ. Trimming cost V 2 bases and J 5 bases, with 10 bases left between them. This CDR3 contains 14 residues. The chain's CDR3 is CASSFGRGNEKLFF. The CDR3 bases are TGCGCCAGCAGCTTCGGCAGGGGAAATGAAAAACTGTTTTTT.

The rearrangement uses TRBV14 and TRBJ1-6, with a tentative D call TRBD1 (6 bases). Per the germline V gene, CDR1 is SGHDN and CDR2 is FVKESK. V was clipped by 5 bases and J by 9 bases, with 11 bases between them. There are 13 residues in the CDR3. Here the CDR3 reads CASSFTGRSPLHF. The CDR3 DNA reads as TGTGCCAGCAGCTTTACAGGGCGTTCACCCCTCCACTTT.

The chain is built from TRBV27 and TRBJ2-7, with TRBD1 matching over 9 bases. J gave up 2 bases and V 5 bases, and 7 bases lay outside the gene matches. This CDR3 spans 15 amino acids. CDR1 and CDR2 from the germline V gene are MNHEY and SMNVEV (reference sequence). Here the CDR3 reads CASSQSRDRAYEQYF. CDR3 DNA sequence: TGTGCCAGCAGTCAGTCCCGGGACAGGGCCTACGAGCAGTACTTC.

V gene TRBV24-1 combines with J gene TRBJ1-4; 11 nucleotides align to TRBD1. J was trimmed by 6 bases and V by 3 bases; bases with no gene match: 2. The germline V gene encodes CDR1 KGHDR and CDR2 SFDVKD. The CDR3 has 15 amino acids. CDR3 DNA sequence: TGTGCCACCAGTGATGGGGGACAGGGGGATGAAAAACTGTTTTTT. Translating it yields CATSDGGQGDEKLFF.

The chain employs TRBV4-1 and TRBJ1-5; D uncertain. Trimming removed 4 bases from V and 7 bases from J, with 20 bases in between. Germline V lookup: CDR1 MGHRA, CDR2 YSYEKL. The CDR3 extends over 16 amino acids. The CDR3 loop reads CASSPRGGGREQPQHF. CDR3 in DNA: TGCGCCAGCAGCCCCCGAGGAGGAGGGAGGGAACAGCCCCAGCATTTT.

The chain employs TRBV4-1 and TRBJ1-1; D might be TRBD1 (5 bases). V was shortened by 4 bases and J by 3 bases, with 12 bases between the two germline ends. This CDR3 spans 14 amino acids. Looked up from germline, CDR1 is MGHRA and CDR2 is YSYEKL. As DNA, the CDR3 is TGCGCCAGCAGCCCCAGGGTTGTTGACACTGAAGCTTTCTTT. This sequence encodes CASSPRVVDTEAFF.

Only a few counts were recorded for this clone. The same CDR3 arises from other DNA sequences in this sample as well. The rearrangement joins TRBV27 to TRBJ2-2, with D uncertain. The V end lost 2 bases, the J end lost 1 base, and 8 bases lay between the germline ends. The CDR3 totals 15 residues. Germline V gene sequence: CDR1 MNHEY, CDR2 SMNVEV (reference sequence). CDR3 in DNA: TGTGCCAGCAGTTTAGCCGCCAGGAACACCGGGGAGCTGTTTTTT. Translation gives CASSLAARNTGELFF.

In this sample, this clone turned up once. The chain is built from TRBV12-3 or TRBV12-4 and TRBJ1-1; no reliable D call. V was pared by 3 bases and J by 0 bases, with 5 bases between. The CDR3 is 13 residues long. The CDR3 region is CASSLALNTEAFF. The CDR3 nucleotides are TGTGCCAGCAGTTTGGCTCTGAACACTGAAGCTTTCTTT.

The chain is built from TRBV18 and TRBJ2-5; D call uncertain. CDR3 size: 13 residues. CDR1 KGHSH and CDR2 LQKENI come from the germline V gene. V lost 0 bases and J lost 5, with 7 bases in between. DNA for the CDR3: TGTGCCAGCTCACCACCGTCGAGGGAGACCCAGTACTTC. Translating gives CASSPPSRETQYF.

CDR3 protein: CASSLGEGYGYTF. For the CDR3, the DNA is TGCGCCAGCAGTCTAGGGGAGGGCTATGGCTACACCTTC. The chain couples TRBV10-2 to TRBJ1-2; D is possibly TRBD1 (5 bases). Trimming pared 5 bases from V and 4 bases from J, leaving 11 bases between. This CDR3 is 13 amino acids long. CDR1 is WSHSY and CDR2 is SAAADI in the germline V gene.